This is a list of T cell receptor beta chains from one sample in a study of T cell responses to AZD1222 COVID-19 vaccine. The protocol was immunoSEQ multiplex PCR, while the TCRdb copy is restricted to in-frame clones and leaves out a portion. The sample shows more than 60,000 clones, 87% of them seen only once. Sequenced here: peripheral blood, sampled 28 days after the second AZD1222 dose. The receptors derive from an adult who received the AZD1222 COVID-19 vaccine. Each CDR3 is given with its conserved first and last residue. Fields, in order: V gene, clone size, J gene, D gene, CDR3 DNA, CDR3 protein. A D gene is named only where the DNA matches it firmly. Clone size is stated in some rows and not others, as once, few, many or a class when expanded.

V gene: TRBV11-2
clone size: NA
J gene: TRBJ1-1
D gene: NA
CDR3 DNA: TGTGCCAGCAGCCAATTTGGGAGGGGCACTGAAGCTTTCTTT
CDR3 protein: CASSQFGRGTEAFF

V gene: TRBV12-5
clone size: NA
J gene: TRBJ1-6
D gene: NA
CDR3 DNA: TGTGCTAGTGGATTAATTATTGGGCAGACTTATAATTCACCCCTCCACTTT
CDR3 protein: CASGLIIGQTYNSPLHF

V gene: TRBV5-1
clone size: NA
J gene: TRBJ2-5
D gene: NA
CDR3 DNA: TGCGCCAGCAGCTTGGAGCTAGCGGAGACCCAGTACTTC
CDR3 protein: CASSLELAETQYF

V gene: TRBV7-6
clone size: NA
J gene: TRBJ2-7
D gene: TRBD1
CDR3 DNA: TGTGCCAGCAGCTTAGGAGGGGGGACAGGCTACGAGCAGTACTTC
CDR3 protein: CASSLGGGTGYEQYF

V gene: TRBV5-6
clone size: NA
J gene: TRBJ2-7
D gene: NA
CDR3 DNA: TGTGCCAGCAGCTTGGGACTGTACGAGCAGTACTTC
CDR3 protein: CASSLGLYEQYF

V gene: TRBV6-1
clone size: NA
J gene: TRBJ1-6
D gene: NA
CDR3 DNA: TGTGCCAGCAGTGAATCCTTGGGGAACAGGGTGGATTACTCACCCCTCCACTTT
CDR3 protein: CASSESLGNRVDYSPLHF

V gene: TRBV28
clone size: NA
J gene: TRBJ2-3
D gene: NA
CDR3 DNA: TGTGCCAGCAGCTGGCGAGGGGAAGGCGCAGATACGCAGTATTTT
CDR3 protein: CASSWRGEGADTQYF

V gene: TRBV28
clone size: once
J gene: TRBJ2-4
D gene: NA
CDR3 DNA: TGTGCCAGCCTTTCTAGACGGGCAGCGGGTATTCAGTACTTC
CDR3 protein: CASLSRRAAGIQYF

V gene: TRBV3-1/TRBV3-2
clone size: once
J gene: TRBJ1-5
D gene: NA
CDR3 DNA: TGTGCCAGCAGCCAAGATAAGAGGGGAACACAAGGGAGCAATCAGCCCCAGCATTTT
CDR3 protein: CASSQDKRGTQGSNQPQHF

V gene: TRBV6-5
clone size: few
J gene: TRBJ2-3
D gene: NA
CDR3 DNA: TGTGCCAGCAGTCGTACACAGCGCACAGATACGCAGTATTTT
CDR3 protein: CASSRTQRTDTQYF

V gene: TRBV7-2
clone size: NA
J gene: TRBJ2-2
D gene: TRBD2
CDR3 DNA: TGTGCCAGCAGCGTCGGACTAGCGGCCATGAACACCGGGGAGCTGTTTTTT
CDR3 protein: CASSVGLAAMNTGELFF

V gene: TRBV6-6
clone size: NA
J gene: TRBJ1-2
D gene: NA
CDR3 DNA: TGTGCCAGCAGTTCGGCGACAGCGAATGCCTACTATGGCTACACCTTC
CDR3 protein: CASSSATANAYYGYTF

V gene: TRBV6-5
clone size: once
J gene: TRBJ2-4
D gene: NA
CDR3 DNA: TGTGCCAGCAGGGATGTTAGGGACATTCAGTACTTC
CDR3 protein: CASRDVRDIQYF

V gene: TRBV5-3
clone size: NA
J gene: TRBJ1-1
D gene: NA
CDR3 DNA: TGTGCCAGAAGCTTTTTGACTGGACGGCGGAACACTGAAGCTTTCTTT
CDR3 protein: CARSFLTGRRNTEAFF

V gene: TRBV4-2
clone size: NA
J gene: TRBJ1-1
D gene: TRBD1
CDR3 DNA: TGTGCCAGCAGCCAAGTAGGGACAGAGAACACTGAAGCTTTCTTT
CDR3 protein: CASSQVGTENTEAFF

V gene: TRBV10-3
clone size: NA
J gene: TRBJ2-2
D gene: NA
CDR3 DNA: TGTGCCATCAGTGGTGGAGGGCTAACCGGGGAGCTGTTTTTT
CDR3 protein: CAISGGGLTGELFF

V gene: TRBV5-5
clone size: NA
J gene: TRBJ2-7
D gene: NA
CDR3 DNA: TGTGCCAGCAGCCAACGGTCCAGGGATGACGAGCAGTACTTC
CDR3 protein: CASSQRSRDDEQYF

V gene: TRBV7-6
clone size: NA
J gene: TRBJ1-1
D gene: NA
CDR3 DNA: TGTGCCAGCAGCTTGGGGGGGAGCGAAGCTTTCTTT
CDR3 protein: CASSLGGSEAFF

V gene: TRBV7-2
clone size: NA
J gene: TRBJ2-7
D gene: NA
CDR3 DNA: TGTGCCAGCAGCTTACCGGGGACCTACGAGCAGTACTTC
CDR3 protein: CASSLPGTYEQYF

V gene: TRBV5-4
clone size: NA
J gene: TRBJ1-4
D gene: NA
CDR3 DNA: TGTGCCAGCAGTTACAACCGGGTGGGTGAAAAACTGTTTTTT
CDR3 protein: CASSYNRVGEKLFF

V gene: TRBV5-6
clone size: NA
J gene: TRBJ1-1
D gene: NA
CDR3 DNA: TGTGCCAGCAGCTCCACAGGGAAAAGGACTGAAGCTTTCTTT
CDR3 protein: CASSSTGKRTEAFF

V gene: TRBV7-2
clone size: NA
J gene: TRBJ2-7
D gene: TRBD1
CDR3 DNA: TGTGCCAGCAGCTTAGGGACAGGGGGAATATACGAGCAGTACTTC
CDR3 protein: CASSLGTGGIYEQYF

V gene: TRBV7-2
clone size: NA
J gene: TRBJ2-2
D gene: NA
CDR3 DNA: TGTGCCAGCAGCCCCGTTGACAGTTCCGGGGAGCTGTTTTTT
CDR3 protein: CASSPVDSSGELFF

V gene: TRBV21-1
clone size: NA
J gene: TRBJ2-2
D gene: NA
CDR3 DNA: TGTGCCAGCAGCGGACAGAGGAAGCGGGGGGTAACCGGGGAGCTGTTTTTT
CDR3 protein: CASSGQRKRGVTGELFF

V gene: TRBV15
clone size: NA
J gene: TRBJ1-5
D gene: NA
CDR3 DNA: TGTGCCACCAGCAGGATCGATCAGCCCCAGCATTTT
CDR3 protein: CATSRIDQPQHF

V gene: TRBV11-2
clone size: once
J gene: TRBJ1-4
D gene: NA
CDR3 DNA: TGTGCCAGCAGCTCCCGCGGGATGAGTAATGAAAAACTGTTTTTT
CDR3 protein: CASSSRGMSNEKLFF